This T cell receptor (beta chain) was sequenced for a study of beta chain features in type 1 diabetes. In the case of this clone: Its antigen remains unidentified.

cDNA synthesis used the whole RNA isolate, giving expressed TCRB sequences. Assay: immunoSEQ multiplex PCR; the TCRdb copy retains only in-frame clones and omits some. The repertoire consists of about 470,000 clones, with roughly 30% occurring once and the leading ten covering more than 0.055%. Sorting of CD4+ naive, central memory, regulatory and stem cell-like memory cells was performed via CD45RO/CCR7/CD25/CD127/CD95/CD27. Broader study findings: PCR might favor shorter templates, but any such skew would affect patients and controls equally. Patients with type 1 diabetes carried fewer insertions and had more deletions at their VDJ junctions.

The material sequenced was naive CD4+ T cells from blood. This receptor was taken from a man in his late teens or twenties in good health.

CDR3 nucleotide sequence: TGTGCCAGCAGCTTAGACTTCCCCACAGATACGCAGTATTTT. Amino acid sequence: CASSLDFPTDTQYF. V is TRBV11-2 and J is TRBJ2-3; D gene ambiguous. V lost 0 bases, J lost 2 bases, and 6 bases lay in between. Germline-derived CDR1 and CDR2 are SGHAT and FQNNGV. The CDR3 has 14 residues.